This section outlines one T cell receptor (beta chain) sequence together with its context. Its antigen is currently unknown. This sample was taken from a study of cytomegalovirus exposure and HLA in healthy donors. It was with 60 Vbeta and 13 Jbeta primers that the PCR ran. Clones were read by immunoSEQ multiplex PCR, and TCRdb kept only the in-frame ones, dropping some. The data show 150,000 to 200,000 clones, with 80% seen just once and around a tenth held by the top ten. Study-wide findings and caveats: The authors confirmed in vitro that three CMV-associated chains were specific for CMV antigens.

Sequencing was done on a sample of PBMCs. This TCR came from a man younger than 35 in good health and CMV-seropositive.

The CDR3 sequence is CAWSDGGHSGNTIYF. The CDR3, as DNA: TGTGCCTGGAGTGACGGCGGCCACTCTGGAAACACCATATATTTT. V usage is TRBV30 and J usage is TRBJ1-3, with unresolved D. Deletions cut 1 base from V and 0 bases from J, with 10 bases between. The CDR3 has 15 amino acids. Germline CDR1 is GTSNPN and CDR2 is SVGIG (reference sequence).